This T cell receptor (beta chain) comes out of a study of Graves' ophthalmopathy and Graves' hyperthyroidism (dated by TCRdb to the late 2010s). Turning to the overall study: Peripheral blood was collected at initial diagnosis, prior to any treatment. TCR beta repertoire signatures were used to distinguish Graves' ophthalmopathy from Graves' hyperthyroidism and to predict progression to ophthalmopathy. The independent validation cohort included 18 to 20 hyperthyroidism patients plus 17 patients who later progressed from hyperthyroidism to ophthalmopathy. To explore V-J signatures distinguishing ophthalmopathy from hyperthyroidism, a discovery set of about a hundred patients (around 44 ophthalmopathy, 57 stable hyperthyroidism) was enrolled. For training and testing, the 100 or so patients in the discovery cohort were randomly divided in a 7:3 ratio. In total, around 130 blood samples were TCR-sequenced: some 43 ophthalmopathy, under 80 hyperthyroidism and approximately 17 hyperthyroidism-to-ophthalmopathy patients. Following sample collection, hyperthyroidism patients were given methimazole at a starting dose of 30 mg daily, and ophthalmopathy patients were given high-dose intravenous methylprednisolone. In a handful of hyperthyroidism patients, the T-cell repertoire of thyroid tissue was compared with the T-cell repertoire of blood.

This clonotype was detected many times. It lacks a known antigen. Within one base of it there is no much larger clone, and no base qualities were kept. The research as a whole found: In cross-validation, the 13-signature model distinguished ophthalmopathy from stable hyperthyroidism with just over 85% sensitivity and 81% to 83% specificity, and in the test set the corresponding values were roughly 80% and 76%. In validation, the model predicted ophthalmopathy progression with about 71% sensitivity and 72.22% specificity; some 13 predicted patients were CT-confirmed with GO in a median of 6.5 months. No statistical method was used to predetermine the sample size, and group allocation was not hidden from the investigators. Most of the expanded thyroid clonotypes with a frequency above 0.001 were also detected in blood, and it was suggested that the thyroid immune response may be reflected by blood repertoires.

Patients with ophthalmopathy had moderately to severely active disease, with a Clinical Activity Score of 3 or more, a NOSPECS grade of 4 or more, and a disease duration of less than 3 months. Patients with other autoimmune diseases, uncontrolled infections, pregnancy or lactation were excluded. Clinical symptoms, serum thyroxine, TRAb, thyroid ultrasound and orbital computed tomography formed the basis of the diagnosis. Ficoll-Paque density gradient centrifugation was used to isolate PBMCs from 8 to 10 ml of fresh peripheral blood. Total RNA was extracted with Trizol reagent and quality-checked on an Agilent 2100 Bioanalyzer. For repertoire sequencing, TCR beta CDR3 regions were amplified from RNA transcripts. HTBI primers and the Qiagen OneStep RT-PCR kit were used in a first-round RT-PCR, which was followed by a second-round multiplex PCR, size selection and purification. Sequencing of the libraries was carried out on an Illumina HiSeq2000 in paired-end mode with 100 bp reads. As for how the authors treated the data: SOAPnuke was used to process the reads, removing any read that contained adapters or uncalled bases, had a mean Phred below 15, or lacked an exact match to the constant primer or identifier. High-quality paired reads were merged with COPE v1.2.5. Clonotypes were defined as unique nucleotide sequences and were aligned to IMGT TRB V, D and J references using MiTCR v1.1. Analysis was restricted to V-J combinations with a frequency above 0.0001, which covered 99.2% of repertoires. For each V-J combination, a TCR clonal expansion and chaos score was defined as F50 clonal expansion divided by the chaos observed in the TCRdist matrix. Features were reduced by Welch's t-statistics and random forest to 10 to 15 V-J combinations, which fed a naive Bayes classifier. The Morisita-Horn index was used to measure how similar the thyroid and blood repertoires were. TCRdb itself trimmed the public reads at Q25 with fastp, ran MiXCR and retained productive beta chains. Rows with one shared CDR3 protein collapse into an entry with the most common genes and DNA. The V and J calls, along with clone size, are taken from TCRdb and not from the paper's own processing. In all, the sample holds about 480,000 distinct CDR3 sequences, and 13% to 15% of those were seen once. 9.8% of the sample goes to the ten largest clones.

The source material was blood. This sequence originates from a woman under 40 with Graves' ophthalmopathy. Donor details come from another sample of the same person, matched by shared clones.

CDR3 protein: CASSFSYRNTGELFF. The DNA is as follows: TGTGCCAGCAGTTTCTCGTACAGGAACACCGGGGAGCTGTTTTTT. Recombination joined TRBV28 with TRBJ2-2; the D gene is unclear. Trimming at the junction amounts to 3 bases on V and 1 base on J, and the germline ends lie 9 bases apart. Reading the germline V gene gives CDR1 MDHEN and CDR2 SYDVKM. The CDR3 contains 15 residues, cysteine and phenylalanine counted. Only the CDR3 portion is preserved as DNA: 45 bases, with reading frame beginning at the first base.